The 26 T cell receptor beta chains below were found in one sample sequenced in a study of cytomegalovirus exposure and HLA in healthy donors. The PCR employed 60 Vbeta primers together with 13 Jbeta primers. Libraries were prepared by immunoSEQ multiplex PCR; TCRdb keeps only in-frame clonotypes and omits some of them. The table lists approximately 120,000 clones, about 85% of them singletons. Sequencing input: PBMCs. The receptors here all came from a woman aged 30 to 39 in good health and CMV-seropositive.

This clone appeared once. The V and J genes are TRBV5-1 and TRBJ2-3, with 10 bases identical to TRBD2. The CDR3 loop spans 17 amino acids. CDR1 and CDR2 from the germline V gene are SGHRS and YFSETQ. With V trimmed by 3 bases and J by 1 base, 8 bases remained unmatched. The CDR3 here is CASSSPPGLARTDTQYF. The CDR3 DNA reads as TGCGCCAGCAGCTCCCCCCCGGGACTAGCGCGCACAGATACGCAGTATTTT.

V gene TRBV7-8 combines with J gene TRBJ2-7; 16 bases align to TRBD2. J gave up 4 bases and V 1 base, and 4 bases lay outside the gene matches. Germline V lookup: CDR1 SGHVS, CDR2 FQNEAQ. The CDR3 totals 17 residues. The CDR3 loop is CASSLEGTSGRAYEQYF. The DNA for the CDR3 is TGTGCCAGCAGCTTAGAAGGGACTAGCGGGAGGGCTTACGAGCAGTACTTC.

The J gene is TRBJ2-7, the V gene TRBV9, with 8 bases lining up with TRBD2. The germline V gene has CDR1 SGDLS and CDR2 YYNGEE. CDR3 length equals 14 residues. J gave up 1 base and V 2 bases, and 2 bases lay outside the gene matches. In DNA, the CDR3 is TGTGCCAGCAGCGTTAGCGGGGCTTCCTACGAGCAGTACTTC. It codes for CASSVSGASYEQYF.

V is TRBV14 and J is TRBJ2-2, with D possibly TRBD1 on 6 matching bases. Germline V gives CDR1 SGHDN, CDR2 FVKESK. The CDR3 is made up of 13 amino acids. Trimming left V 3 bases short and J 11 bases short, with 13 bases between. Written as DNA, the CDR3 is TGTGCCAGCAGCCAGGACAGAGAGGGAGAGCTGTTTTTT. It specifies CASSQDREGELFF.

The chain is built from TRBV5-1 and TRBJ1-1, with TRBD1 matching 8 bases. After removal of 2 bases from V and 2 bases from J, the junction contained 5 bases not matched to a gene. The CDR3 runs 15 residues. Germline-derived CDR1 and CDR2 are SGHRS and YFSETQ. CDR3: CASSLLQGGNTEAFF. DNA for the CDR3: TGCGCCAGCAGCTTACTACAGGGGGGTAACACTGAAGCTTTCTTT.

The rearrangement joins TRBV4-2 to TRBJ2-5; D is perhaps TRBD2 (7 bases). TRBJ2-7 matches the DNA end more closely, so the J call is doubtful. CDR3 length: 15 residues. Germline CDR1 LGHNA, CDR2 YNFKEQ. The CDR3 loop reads CASSQVGGEEDEQYF. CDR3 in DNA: TGTGCCAGCAGCCAAGTAGGGGGGGAGGAGGACGAGCAGTACTTC.

As DNA, the CDR3 is TGTGCCAGCAGCTTGGGCAGGCTTCCCACAGATACGCAGTATTTT. Encoded protein: CASSLGRLPTDTQYF. The chain joins TRBV5-4 to TRBJ2-3; no definite D call. The CDR3 contains 15 residues. Trimming took off 0 bases at V and 2 bases at J, with 10 bases between the two ends. CDR1 is SGHNT, CDR2 YYREEE, per germline (reference sequence).

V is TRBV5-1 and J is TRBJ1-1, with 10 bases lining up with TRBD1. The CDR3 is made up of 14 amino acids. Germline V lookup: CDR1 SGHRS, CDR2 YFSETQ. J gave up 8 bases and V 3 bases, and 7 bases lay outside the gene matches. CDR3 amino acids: CASSSGTGEVEAFF. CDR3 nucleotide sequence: TGCGCCAGCAGCTCCGGGACAGGGGAGGTCGAAGCTTTCTTT.

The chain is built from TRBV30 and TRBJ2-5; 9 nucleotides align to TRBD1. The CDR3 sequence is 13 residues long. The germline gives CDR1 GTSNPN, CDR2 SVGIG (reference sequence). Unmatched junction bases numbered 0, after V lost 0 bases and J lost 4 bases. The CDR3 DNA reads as TGTGCCTGGAGTGTACAGGGGGCAGAGACCCAGTACTTC. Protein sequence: CAWSVQGAETQYF.

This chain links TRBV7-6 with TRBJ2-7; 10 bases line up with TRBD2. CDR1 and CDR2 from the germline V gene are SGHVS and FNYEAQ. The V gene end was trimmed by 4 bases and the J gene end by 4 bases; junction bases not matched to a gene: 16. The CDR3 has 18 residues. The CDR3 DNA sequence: TGTGCCAGCAGCTCCCTGGGCCCTAGCGGGAGTGGCAGTTACGAGCAGTACTTC. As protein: CASSSLGPSGSGSYEQYF. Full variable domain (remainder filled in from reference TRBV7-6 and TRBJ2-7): GAGVSQSPRYKVTKRGQDVALRCDPISGHVSLYWYRQALGQGPEFLTYFNYEAQQDKSGLPNDRFSAERPEGSISTLTIQRTEQRDSAMYRCASSSLGPSGSGSYEQYFGPGTRLTVT.

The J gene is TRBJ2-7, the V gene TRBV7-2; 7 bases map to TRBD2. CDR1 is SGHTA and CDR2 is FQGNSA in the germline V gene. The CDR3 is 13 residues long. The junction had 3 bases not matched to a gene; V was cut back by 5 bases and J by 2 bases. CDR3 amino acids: CASSGGVAYEQYF. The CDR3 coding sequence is TGTGCCAGCAGCGGGGGGGTGGCCTACGAGCAGTACTTC.

The CDR3 region is CASGTGFNEQYF. In nucleotides, the CDR3 is TGTGCCAGCGGGACAGGATTCAACGAGCAGTACTTC. The chain is built from TRBV2 and TRBJ2-7; 8 bases match TRBD1. This CDR3 has 12 amino acids. Germline V gives CDR1 SNHLY, CDR2 FYNNEI. With 8 bases clipped from V and 5 bases from J, the junction kept 5 bases outside the gene matches.

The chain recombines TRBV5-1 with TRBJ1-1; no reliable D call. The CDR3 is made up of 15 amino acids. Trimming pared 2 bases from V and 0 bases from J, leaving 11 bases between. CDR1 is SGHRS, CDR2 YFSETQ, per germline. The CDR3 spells CASSFVTEMNTEAFF. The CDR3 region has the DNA TGCGCCAGCAGCTTTGTTACAGAAATGAACACTGAAGCTTTCTTT.

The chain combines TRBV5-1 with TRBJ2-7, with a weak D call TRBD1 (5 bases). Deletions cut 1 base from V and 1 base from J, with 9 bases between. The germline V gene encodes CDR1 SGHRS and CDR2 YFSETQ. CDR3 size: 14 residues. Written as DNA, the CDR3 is TGCGCCAGCAGCTTGACTGCAGGGTCCTACGAGCAGTACTTC. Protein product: CASSLTAGSYEQYF.

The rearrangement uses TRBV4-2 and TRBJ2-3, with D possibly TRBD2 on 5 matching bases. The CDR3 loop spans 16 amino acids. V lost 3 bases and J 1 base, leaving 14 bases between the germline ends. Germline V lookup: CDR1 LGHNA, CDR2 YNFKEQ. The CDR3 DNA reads TGTGCCAGCAGCCAGCAGGCTCAGGAGGGCACAGATACGCAGTATTTT. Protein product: CASSQQAQEGTDTQYF.

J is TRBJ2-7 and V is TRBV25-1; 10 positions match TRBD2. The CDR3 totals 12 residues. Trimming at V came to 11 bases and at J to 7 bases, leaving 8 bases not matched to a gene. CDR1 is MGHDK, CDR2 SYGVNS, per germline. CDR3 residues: CASGTSAGEQYF. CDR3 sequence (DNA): TGTGCCTCCGGGACTAGCGCTGGGGAGCAGTACTTC.

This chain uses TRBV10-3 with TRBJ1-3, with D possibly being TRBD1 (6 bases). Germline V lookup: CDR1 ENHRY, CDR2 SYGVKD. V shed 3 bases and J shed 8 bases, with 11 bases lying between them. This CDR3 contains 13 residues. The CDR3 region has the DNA TGTGCCATCAGTGACAGGGGTGAGGACACCATATATTTT. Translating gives CAISDRGEDTIYF.

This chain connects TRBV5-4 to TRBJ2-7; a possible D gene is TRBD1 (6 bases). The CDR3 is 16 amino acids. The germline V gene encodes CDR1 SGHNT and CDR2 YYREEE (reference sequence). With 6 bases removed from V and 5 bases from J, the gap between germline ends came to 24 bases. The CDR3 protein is CASTLRGQGRPNEQYF. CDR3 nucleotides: TGTGCCAGCACCCTACGGGGCCAGGGGCGACCCAACGAGCAGTACTTC. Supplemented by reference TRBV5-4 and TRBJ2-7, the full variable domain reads ETGVTQSPTHLIKTRGQQVTLRCSSQSGHNTVSWYQQALGQGPQFIFQYYREEENGRGNFPPRFSGLQFPNYSSELNVNALELDDSALYLCASTLRGQGRPNEQYFGPGTRLTVT.

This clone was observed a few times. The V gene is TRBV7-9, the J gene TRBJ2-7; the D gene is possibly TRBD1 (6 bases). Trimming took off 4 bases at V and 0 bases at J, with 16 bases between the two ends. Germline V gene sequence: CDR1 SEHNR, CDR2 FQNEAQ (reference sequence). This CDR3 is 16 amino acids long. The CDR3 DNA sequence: TGTGCCAGCAGCTCTCGTCCTGGACAGCACTCCTACGAGCAGTACTTC. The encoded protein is CASSSRPGQHSYEQYF.

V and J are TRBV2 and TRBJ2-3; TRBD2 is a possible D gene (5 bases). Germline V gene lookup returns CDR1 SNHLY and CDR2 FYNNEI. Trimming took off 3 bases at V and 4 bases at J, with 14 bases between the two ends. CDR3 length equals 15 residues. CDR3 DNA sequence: TGTGCCAGCAGTGAGAGTTTTGCGGGCGCAGATACGCAGTATTTT. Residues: CASSESFAGADTQYF. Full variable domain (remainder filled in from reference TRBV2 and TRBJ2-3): EPEVTQTPSHQVTQMGQEVILRCVPISNHLYFYWYRQILGQKVEFLVSFYNNEISEKSEIFDDQFSVERPDGSNFTLKIRSTKLEDSAMYFCASSESFAGADTQYFGPGTRLTVL.

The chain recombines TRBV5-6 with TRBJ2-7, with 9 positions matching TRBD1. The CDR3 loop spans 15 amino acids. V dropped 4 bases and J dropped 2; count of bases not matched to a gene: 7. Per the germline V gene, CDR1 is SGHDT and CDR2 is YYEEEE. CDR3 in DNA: TGTGCCAGCAGCCACGACAGGGGGTTAGCCTACGAGCAGTACTTC. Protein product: CASSHDRGLAYEQYF. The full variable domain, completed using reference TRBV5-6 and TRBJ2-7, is DAGVTQSPTHLIKTRGQQVTLRCSPKSGHDTVSWYQQALGQGPQFIFQYYEEEERQRGNFPDRFSGHQFPNYSSELNVNALLLGDSALYLCASSHDRGLAYEQYFGPGTRLTVT.

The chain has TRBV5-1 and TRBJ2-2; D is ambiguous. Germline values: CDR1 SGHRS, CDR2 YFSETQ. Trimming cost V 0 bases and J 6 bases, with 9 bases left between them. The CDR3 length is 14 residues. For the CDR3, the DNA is TGCGCCAGCAGCTTGGACTCCAACGCCGGGGAGCTGTTTTTT. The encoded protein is CASSLDSNAGELFF. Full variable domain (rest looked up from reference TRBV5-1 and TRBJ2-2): KAGVTQTPRYLIKTRGQQVTLSCSPISGHRSVSWYQQTPGQGLQFLFEYFSETQRNKGNFPGRFSGRQFSNSRSEMNVSTLELGDSALYLCASSLDSNAGELFFGEGSRLTVL.

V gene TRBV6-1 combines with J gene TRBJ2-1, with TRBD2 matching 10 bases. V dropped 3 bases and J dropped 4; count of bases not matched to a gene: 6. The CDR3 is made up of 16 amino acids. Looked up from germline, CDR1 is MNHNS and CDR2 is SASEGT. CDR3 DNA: TGTGCCAGCAGTGATCAAGCGGGGGGGGAATACAATGAGCAGTTCTTC. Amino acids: CASSDQAGGEYNEQFF.

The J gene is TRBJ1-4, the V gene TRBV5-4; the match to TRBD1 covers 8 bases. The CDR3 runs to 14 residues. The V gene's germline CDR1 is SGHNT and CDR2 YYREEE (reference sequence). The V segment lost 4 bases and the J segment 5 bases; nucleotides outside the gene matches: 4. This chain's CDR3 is CASSPGGGNEKLFF. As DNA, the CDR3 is TGTGCCAGCAGCCCAGGGGGCGGGAATGAAAAACTGTTTTTT.

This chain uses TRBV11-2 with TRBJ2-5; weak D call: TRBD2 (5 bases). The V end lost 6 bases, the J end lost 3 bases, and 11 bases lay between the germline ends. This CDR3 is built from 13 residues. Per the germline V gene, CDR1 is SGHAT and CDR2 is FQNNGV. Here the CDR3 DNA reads TGTGCCAGCAGATTCGGACTTGAAGAGACCCAGTACTTC. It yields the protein CASRFGLEETQYF.

This CDR3 is CASSLPGLAGKRSTGELFF. The DNA for the CDR3 is TGTGCCAGCAGTTTACCGGGACTAGCGGGAAAAAGGAGCACCGGGGAGCTGTTTTTT. The chain employs TRBV9 and TRBJ2-2; TRBD2 aligns across 13 bases. V gave up 5 bases and J gave up 4 bases; unmatched junction bases: 14. Germline V gene lookup returns CDR1 SGDLS and CDR2 YYNGEE. This CDR3 is 19 amino acids long.